This is a list of T cell receptor beta chains from one sample in a study of T cells in Graves' hyperthyroidism and ophthalmopathy. TCRdb called the multiplex PCR reads again in MiXCR, with one record for every CDR3 protein. This table has approximately 370,000 distinct CDR3 sequences, 17% appearing once. Material for sequencing was blood. The receptor source for this set is a woman in her twenties or thirties with Graves' hyperthyroidism that later progressed to Graves' ophthalmopathy. CDR3s include the opening cysteine and the closing phenylalanine or tryptophan. Fields, in order: D gene, clone size, J gene, V gene, CDR3 DNA, CDR3 protein. D genes are given only for firm matches. Rows may omit the clone size; those that give it use once, few, many or a size class.

TRBD1 | . | TRBJ1-2 | TRBV19 | TGTGCCAGTAGTGGGACAGGGAGTAACTATGGCTACACCTTC | CASSGTGSNYGYTF
TRBD1 | many | TRBJ1-1 | TRBV27 | TGTGCCAGCAGTTTATTTCCGTCCAAGTTCGGAGATACAGGGGGGACTGAAGCTTTCTTT | CASSLFPSKFGDTGGTEAFF
. | few | TRBJ2-7 | TRBV6-1 | TGTGCCAGCAGTAGTACAGAGGGGCTCCCCTACGAGCAGTACTTC | CASSSTEGLPYEQYF
TRBD2 | few | TRBJ2-5 | TRBV7-2 | TGTGCCAGCAGCTTAGCGGGCGGGGGGGCTTTGGAGACCCAGTACTTC | CASSLAGGGALETQYF
. | many | TRBJ2-1 | TRBV5-1 | TGCGCCAGCAGCTTAGCATTATACAATGAGCAGTTCTTC | CASSLALYNEQFF
TRBD1 | many | TRBJ2-7 | TRBV4-1 | TGCGCCAGCAGTCTGACGGGACAGGCCTACGAGCAGTACTTC | CASSLTGQAYEQYF
. | many | TRBJ1-3 | TRBV2 | TGTGCCAGCAGTGAGGGATCCCCCGGAAACACCATATATTTT | CASSEGSPGNTIYF
. | . | TRBJ1-5 | TRBV28 | TGTGCCAGCAGTTTCGGCCCACACGGGCAGCCCCAGCATTTT | CASSFGPHGQPQHF
TRBD2 | many | TRBJ2-2 | TRBV28 | TGTGCCAGCAGTTTATACGGGGGGGCGTTCGGGGAGCTGTTTTTT | CASSLYGGAFGELFF
TRBD1 | many | TRBJ1-2 | TRBV12-3/TRBV12-4 | TGTGCCAGCTCGACAGGGGCGGGAGGCTACACCTTC | CASSTGAGGYTF
. | . | TRBJ1-2 | TRBV30 | TGTGCCTGGCTAGATGGGAACTATGGCTACACCTTC | CAWLDGNYGYTF
TRBD2 | . | TRBJ2-1 | TRBV7-2 | TGTGCCAGCAGTTCCGGGACAACTAGCGGGTCGAGCTCCTACAATGAGCAGTTCTTC | CASSSGTTSGSSSYNEQFF
. | . | TRBJ2-4 | TRBV7-2 | TGTGCCAGCAGTGCCACGGCCAAAAACATTCAGTACTTC | CASSATAKNIQYF
. | . | TRBJ2-5 | TRBV20-1 | TGCAGTGCTAGTATTGTGGGAGAGACCCAGTACTTC | CSASIVGETQYF
. | many | TRBJ1-1 | TRBV19 | TGTGCCAGTAGTATGGTTCGCGACAGAGCAGTCATGAACACTGAAGCTTTCTTT | CASSMVRDRAVMNTEAFF
. | . | TRBJ2-5 | TRBV25-1 | TGTGCCAGCAGTGAGAACGGTTGGGAAACAGGTCCTAAAGAGACCCAGTACTTC | CASSENGWETGPKETQYF
TRBD1 | many | TRBJ2-2 | TRBV12-3/TRBV12-4 | TGTGCCAGCAGGACAGGGGGGACCGGGGAGCTGTTTTTT | CASRTGGTGELFF
. | many | TRBJ1-2 | TRBV20-1 | TGCAGTGCTAGACCTCTTACAGGATCCGCTAACTATGGCTACACCTTC | CSARPLTGSANYGYTF
. | many | TRBJ2-7 | TRBV11-2 | TGTGCCAGCAGCCCCCCCGCCCAGTTATACGAGCAGTACTTC | CASSPPAQLYEQYF
. | . | TRBJ1-4 | TRBV28 | TGTGCCAGCAGTTGGGTACCAGAGCCTGAAAAACTGTTTTTT | CASSWVPEPEKLFF
. | many | TRBJ2-7 | TRBV20-1 | TGCAGTGCTAGGAGGGGAGCTGCAGCCTACGAGCAGTACTTC | CSARRGAAAYEQYF
. | . | TRBJ1-4 | TRBV19 | TGTGCCAGTAGTACAGATTGGAAACTGTTTTTT | CASSTDWKLFF
TRBD2 | few | TRBJ2-1 | TRBV28 | TGTGCCAGCAGTTTGCGGGAGGAACCTCCCCATGAGCAGTTCTTC | CASSLREEPPHEQFF
. | many | TRBJ2-1 | TRBV12-3/TRBV12-4 | TGTGCCAGCACCCACGGGGGCCCCTACAATGAGCAGTTCTTC | CASTHGGPYNEQFF
. | . | TRBJ2-4 | TRBV5-1 | TGCGCCAGCAGCGTGATCCCAACTAGCTCTAACATTCAGTACTTC | CASSVIPTSSNIQYF
. | many | TRBJ1-1 | TRBV7-9 | TGTGCCAGCAGCTTACCGGGACAAAGCACTGAAGCTTTCTTT | CASSLPGQSTEAFF
TRBD2 | once | TRBJ2-7 | TRBV27 | TGTGCCAGCAGTTTAGTTCGGCTAGCGGGGTACGAGCAGTACTTC | CASSLVRLAGYEQYF
TRBD1 | many | TRBJ2-5 | TRBV18 | TGTGCCAGCTCACAAGACAGGGATGAGACCCAGTACTTC | CASSQDRDETQYF
TRBD2 | . | TRBJ2-1 | TRBV4-2 | TGTGCCAGCAGCCAAGATTCCACAACGACTAGCTCTGAGCAGTTCTTC | CASSQDSTTTSSEQFF
. | . | TRBJ2-1 | TRBV20-1 | TGCAGTGCTGTTACAGGACTGGACTACAATGAGCAGTTCTTC | CSAVTGLDYNEQFF
TRBD1 | . | TRBJ2-5 | TRBV18 | TGTGCCAGCTCACCACCGGACGGGACAGGAGCTCGGAGGTACTTC | CASSPPDGTGARRYF
. | few | TRBJ2-1 | TRBV29-1 | TGCAGCGTGAAAGGGGACTCCTACAATGAGCAGTTCTTC | CSVKGDSYNEQFF
TRBD2 | . | TRBJ2-5 | TRBV5-1 | TGCGCCAGCAGCTATAGCGGGGGGAAAGAGACCCAGTACTTC | CASSYSGGKETQYF
. | . | TRBJ2-7 | TRBV2 | TGTGCCAGCAGTTGGGACATCCACGAGCAGTACTTC | CASSWDIHEQYF
. | many | TRBJ2-7 | TRBV25-1 | TGTGCCAGCAGTCCGAGGACCCCCGGGACGGGTACCTACGAGCAGTACTTC | CASSPRTPGTGTYEQYF
. | many | TRBJ2-7 | TRBV20-1 | TGCAGTGCGCGTACCGGGACTGGGCCCTACGAGCAGTACTTC | CSARTGTGPYEQYF
. | . | TRBJ1-1 | TRBV5-1 | TGCGCCAGCAGCTGGGAGAACACTGAAGCTTTCTTT | CASSWENTEAFF
. | . | TRBJ2-5 | TRBV7-9 | TGTGCCAGCAGCTTACAAAGCAGAGGTCTCGAGACCCAGTACTTC | CASSLQSRGLETQYF
. | . | TRBJ2-1 | TRBV10-2 | TGCGCCAGTGGGACGTCCCAATACAATGAGCAGTTCTTC | CASGTSQYNEQFF
. | many | TRBJ2-7 | TRBV27 | TGTGCCAGCAGTTTCGTGGGCCTAGCTTCCTACGAGCAGTACTTC | CASSFVGLASYEQYF
TRBD2 | . | TRBJ2-5 | TRBV5-1 | TGCGCCAGCAGCGCAGGATACGGGGGGGGCCAAGAGACCCAGTACTTC | CASSAGYGGGQETQYF
TRBD1 | many | TRBJ2-7 | TRBV11-2 | TGTGCCAGCAGCATAGGACAGGGATCCTACGAGCAGTACTTC | CASSIGQGSYEQYF
. | many | TRBJ1-5 | TRBV9 | TGTGCCAGCAGCGTAGCGGCCAATCAGCCCCAGCATTTT | CASSVAANQPQHF